These T cell receptor beta chains were read from a single sample in a study of blood T cell repertoires in COVID-19. The repertoire was sequenced with immunoSEQ multiplex PCR; TCRdb's copy has only in-frame clones and lacks some. The sample has about 120,000 clones, 80% to 90% seen once. Sequencing was performed on peripheral blood. The receptors shown here come from a woman aged 50 to 60 with active or convalescent COVID-19. Both conserved end residues are part of each CDR3. Fields, in order: clone size, D gene, V gene, J gene, CDR3 DNA, CDR3 protein. A D gene is named only where the DNA matches it firmly. Rows may omit the clone size; those that give it use once, few, many or a size class.

size: .
D: TRBD1
V: TRBV2
J: TRBJ2-7
DNA: TGTGCCAGCAGGGCAACAGGGGGAGTAGGGACCTACGAGCAGTACTTC
CDR3: CASRATGGVGTYEQYF

size: .
D: .
V: TRBV12-5
J: TRBJ1-6
DNA: TGTGCTAGTGGTTTGTCGACTGGTCCCGGCTATAGCTCACCCCTCCACTTT
CDR3: CASGLSTGPGYSSPLHF

size: .
D: .
V: TRBV28
J: TRBJ2-5
DNA: TGTGCCAGCAGGGGACTGTTCGACCCTTACATCACCGGGCAAGAGACCCAGTACTTC
CDR3: CASRGLFDPYITGQETQYF

size: .
D: .
V: TRBV7-8
J: TRBJ2-1
DNA: TGTGCCAGCAGCTTGTCATATAGGGGCGGGCAGTTCTTC
CDR3: CASSLSYRGGQFF

size: .
D: TRBD1
V: TRBV11-1
J: TRBJ2-2
DNA: TGTGCCAGCAGCTTGCAGGGGGCGGGGACCGGGGAGCTGTTTTTT
CDR3: CASSLQGAGTGELFF

size: .
D: .
V: TRBV5-4
J: TRBJ2-5
DNA: TGTGCCAGCAGCGACCCCCGCAGGGCGGAGACCCAGTACTTC
CDR3: CASSDPRRAETQYF

size: .
D: .
V: TRBV7-9
J: TRBJ2-4
DNA: TGTGCCAGCAGCCCCGTACTTCTGCGGGGAAAGGACATTCAGTACTTC
CDR3: CASSPVLLRGKDIQYF

size: once
D: TRBD1
V: TRBV29-1
J: TRBJ2-2
DNA: TGCAGCATTGGGACAGGGGGATATGGCGGGGAGCTGTTTTTT
CDR3: CSIGTGGYGGELFF

size: .
D: TRBD1
V: TRBV27
J: TRBJ1-1
DNA: TGTGCCAGCAGTTTATTGACAGGGGCGGAGACTGAAGCTTTCTTT
CDR3: CASSLLTGAETEAFF

size: .
D: .
V: TRBV2
J: TRBJ2-7
DNA: TGTGCCAGCAGTAGAAGTAAGCCGGCGAGCCGCCGCGGCGAGCAGTACTTC
CDR3: CASSRSKPASRRGEQYF

size: .
D: .
V: TRBV7-2
J: TRBJ2-7
DNA: TGTGCCAGCAGCCCTAGTGGGTACGAGCAGTACTTC
CDR3: CASSPSGYEQYF

size: once
D: .
V: TRBV19
J: TRBJ1-4
DNA: TGTGCCAGTAGTATACCGGGACTGAGCAATGAAAAACTGTTTTTT
CDR3: CASSIPGLSNEKLFF

size: .
D: TRBD1
V: TRBV18
J: TRBJ1-2
DNA: TGTGCCAGCTCATCCCTTCTTACAGGGGGTTTTGACGGCTACACCTTC
CDR3: CASSSLLTGGFDGYTF

size: few
D: TRBD1
V: TRBV6-1
J: TRBJ1-2
DNA: TGTGCCAGCAGTGAAGAGGGGACAGTCTATGGCTACACCTTC
CDR3: CASSEEGTVYGYTF

size: .
D: .
V: TRBV9
J: TRBJ1-1
DNA: TGTGCCAGCAGCGTAGGTCGGCAGGTTAACACTGAAGCTTTCTTT
CDR3: CASSVGRQVNTEAFF

size: .
D: .
V: TRBV4-3
J: TRBJ1-4
DNA: TGCGCCAGCAGCCAAGGAGACAGAGCTAATGAAAAACTGTTTTTT
CDR3: CASSQGDRANEKLFF

size: .
D: .
V: TRBV6-6
J: TRBJ2-1
DNA: TGTGCCAGCAGATTGGAAGGGGGTGAGCAGTTCTTC
CDR3: CASRLEGGEQFF

size: .
D: TRBD2
V: TRBV5-4
J: TRBJ2-2
DNA: TGTGCCCGCAGCTTGTGGGGGGGTAGGGCCCCCGGCGCCGGGGAGCTGTTTTTT
CDR3: CARSLWGGRAPGAGELFF

size: .
D: TRBD2
V: TRBV30
J: TRBJ2-3
DNA: TGTGCCTCACCCGGGACTAGCGGAGATACGCAGTATTTT
CDR3: CASPGTSGDTQYF

size: .
D: TRBD1
V: TRBV2
J: TRBJ1-4
DNA: TGTGCCAGCAGGGGACAGTCCTCTTCTGAAAAACTGTTTTTT
CDR3: CASRGQSSSEKLFF

size: .
D: .
V: TRBV4-1
J: TRBJ2-1
DNA: TGCGCCAGCAGCACTAGTTATAAGGGCAATGAGCAGTTCTTC
CDR3: CASSTSYKGNEQFF

size: .
D: .
V: TRBV5-1
J: TRBJ1-3
DNA: TGCGCCAGCACTGGGAGCTCTGGAAACACCATATATTTT
CDR3: CASTGSSGNTIYF

size: .
D: .
V: TRBV6-5
J: TRBJ2-5
DNA: TGTGCCAGCAGTTACGGTGACGGGGAGACCCAGTACTTC
CDR3: CASSYGDGETQYF

size: .
D: TRBD2
V: TRBV5-4
J: TRBJ2-3
DNA: TGTGCCAGCAGCTTGAGGACTAGCGGCACAGATACGCAGTATTTT
CDR3: CASSLRTSGTDTQYF

size: .
D: TRBD2
V: TRBV5-4
J: TRBJ2-7
DNA: TGTGCCAGCAGCCCAAGGACTAGCGGGAGCTACGAGCAGTACTTC
CDR3: CASSPRTSGSYEQYF

size: .
D: TRBD1
V: TRBV7-2
J: TRBJ2-1
DNA: TGTGCCAGCAGCTTAGGGGACAGGGGACACAATGAGCAGTTCTTC
CDR3: CASSLGDRGHNEQFF

size: .
D: TRBD2
V: TRBV7-2
J: TRBJ2-7
DNA: TGTGCCAGCAGCTTAGGGTCTAGCGGGAGATCCGAGCAGTACTTC
CDR3: CASSLGSSGRSEQYF

size: .
D: .
V: TRBV4-3
J: TRBJ2-1
DNA: TGCGCCAGCAGCCAAGATACTCCGGGAAATGAGCAGTTCTTC
CDR3: CASSQDTPGNEQFF

size: few
D: .
V: TRBV7-2
J: TRBJ2-7
DNA: TGTGCCAGCAGCCAGGGGTACTACGAGCAGTACTTC
CDR3: CASSQGYYEQYF

size: .
D: .
V: TRBV24-1
J: TRBJ1-5
DNA: TGTGCCACCAGTGATGGTGGGCCCAGCAATCAGCCCCAGCATTTT
CDR3: CATSDGGPSNQPQHF

size: few
D: .
V: TRBV5-1
J: TRBJ1-1
DNA: TGCGCCAGCAGCGTGGGGCCCAGCGATACAGGGATCACTGAAGCTTTCTTT
CDR3: CASSVGPSDTGITEAFF

size: .
D: TRBD1
V: TRBV19
J: TRBJ2-7
DNA: TGTGCCAGTAGTACCCGACAGGGGACAGGGGTCGAGCAGTACTTC
CDR3: CASSTRQGTGVEQYF

size: .
D: TRBD2
V: TRBV29-1
J: TRBJ2-1
DNA: TGCAGCGTTCAGGGACTAGCGGGAGGTCTAAACTACAATGAGCAGTTCTTC
CDR3: CSVQGLAGGLNYNEQFF

size: .
D: .
V: TRBV4-1
J: TRBJ2-7
DNA: TGCGCCAGCAGCCAGCCCGGGTCCGAGCAGTACTTC
CDR3: CASSQPGSEQYF

size: .
D: TRBD1
V: TRBV10-3
J: TRBJ1-1
DNA: TGTGCCATCAGTGGACAGGGGGTCTCTGAAGCTTTCTTT
CDR3: CAISGQGVSEAFF

size: once
D: .
V: TRBV4-2
J: TRBJ2-5
DNA: TGTGCCAGCAGCGCCCGGTTCTTAGAGGAGACCCAGTACTTC
CDR3: CASSARFLEETQYF

size: .
D: TRBD2
V: TRBV3-1/TRBV3-2
J: TRBJ2-3
DNA: TGTGCCAGCACCGTCCGGCCTAGCGGGGACTGGAATACGCAGTATTTT
CDR3: CASTVRPSGDWNTQYF

size: once
D: .
V: TRBV2
J: TRBJ1-2
DNA: TGTGCCAGCAGTGACTCGGGACAAGAGTACACCTTC
CDR3: CASSDSGQEYTF

size: .
D: TRBD1
V: TRBV5-6
J: TRBJ1-1
DNA: TGTGCCAGCAGTTTCGCCGGGACAGGACACATGAACACTGAAGCTTTCTTT
CDR3: CASSFAGTGHMNTEAFF

size: .
D: .
V: TRBV2
J: TRBJ2-3
DNA: TGTGCCAGCAAGCTTGAGGGCACAGATACGCAGTATTTT
CDR3: CASKLEGTDTQYF

size: .
D: .
V: TRBV7-2
J: TRBJ2-2
DNA: TGTGCCAGCAGTCCGGGTCCATACACCGGGGAGCTGTTTTTT
CDR3: CASSPGPYTGELFF

size: .
D: .
V: TRBV12-3/TRBV12-4
J: TRBJ1-2
DNA: TGTGCCAGCAGTCGGGGAACCACCTATGGCTACACCTTC
CDR3: CASSRGTTYGYTF

size: .
D: TRBD1
V: TRBV3-1/TRBV3-2
J: TRBJ1-1
DNA: TGTGCCAGCAGCCTGGACAGGGACACTGAAGCTTTCTTT
CDR3: CASSLDRDTEAFF

size: once
D: .
V: TRBV3-1/TRBV3-2
J: TRBJ1-1
DNA: TGTGCCAGCAGCCAAGATGGAGGCACTGAAGCTTTCTTT
CDR3: CASSQDGGTEAFF

size: .
D: .
V: TRBV28
J: TRBJ2-3
DNA: TGTGCCAGCCAGGGGCAGAACACAGATACGCAGTATTTT
CDR3: CASQGQNTDTQYF

size: .
D: TRBD1
V: TRBV28
J: TRBJ1-5
DNA: TGTGCCAGCAGTTTAACAGGGGGCTCTCAGCCCCAGCATTTT
CDR3: CASSLTGGSQPQHF

size: .
D: TRBD2
V: TRBV10-3
J: TRBJ2-1
DNA: TGTGCCATCAGTGATGTTTCTGGGAGGACTAGCGAACACAATGAGCAGTTCTTC
CDR3: CAISDVSGRTSEHNEQFF

size: .
D: TRBD2
V: TRBV7-2
J: TRBJ2-3
DNA: TGTGCCAGCAGCTTAGCGGCGGGAGGTTCTTATATAGATACGCAGTATTTT
CDR3: CASSLAAGGSYIDTQYF

size: .
D: .
V: TRBV12-3/TRBV12-4
J: TRBJ1-6
DNA: TGTGCCAGCAGTTCCGGGTGGAATTCACCCCTCCACTTT
CDR3: CASSSGWNSPLHF

size: .
D: .
V: TRBV6-1
J: TRBJ2-5
DNA: TGTGCCAGCAGTGACCATGGTTGGCACGCCCAAGAGACCCAGTACTTC
CDR3: CASSDHGWHAQETQYF

size: .
D: TRBD2
V: TRBV4-1
J: TRBJ2-7
DNA: TGCGCCAGCAGCCAAGATCGTCGGGAGGGCCTTTACGAGCAGTACTTC
CDR3: CASSQDRREGLYEQYF

size: once
D: TRBD1
V: TRBV18
J: TRBJ2-7
DNA: TGTGCCAGCTCAAAGGGGACAGGCTCCGACGAGCAGTACTTC
CDR3: CASSKGTGSDEQYF

size: .
D: .
V: TRBV7-2
J: TRBJ2-7
DNA: TGTGCCAGCAGCCCTTTAACTGAATACGAGCAGTACTTC
CDR3: CASSPLTEYEQYF

size: .
D: .
V: TRBV6-4
J: TRBJ2-7
DNA: TGTGCCAGCAGTGCACGTTCAGACAGCTACGAGCAGTACTTC
CDR3: CASSARSDSYEQYF

size: .
D: TRBD1
V: TRBV20-1
J: TRBJ1-6
DNA: TGCAGTGCTAGTAAACAGGGGAAAGTGAATTCACCCCTCCACTTT
CDR3: CSASKQGKVNSPLHF

size: .
D: .
V: TRBV3-1/TRBV3-2
J: TRBJ2-7
DNA: TGTGCCAGCAGCCAAGATCGACAGTCCTCAAGCTACGAGCAGTACTTC
CDR3: CASSQDRQSSSYEQYF

size: .
D: .
V: TRBV18
J: TRBJ2-7
DNA: TGTGCCAGCTCACCGAGGGGCGGGACGCGCTACGAGCAGTACTTC
CDR3: CASSPRGGTRYEQYF

size: .
D: .
V: TRBV25-1
J: TRBJ2-5
DNA: TGTGCCAGCAAAGGTACTAGGTTTCAAGAGACCCAGTACTTC
CDR3: CASKGTRFQETQYF

size: .
D: TRBD2
V: TRBV24-1
J: TRBJ2-1
DNA: TGTGCCACCAGTGAGAGCCGTAGACTAGCCGGGAGGATCCATGAGCAGTTCTTC
CDR3: CATSESRRLAGRIHEQFF